The 28 T cell receptor beta chains below come from one sample, sequenced in a study of shared clonotypes between healthy human individuals. Sequencing used immunoSEQ multiplex PCR; TCRdb keeps in-frame clones, though not all of them. This repertoire shows about 560,000 clones, roughly four fifths found once; its top ten account for around 13%. The sample consisted of PBMCs. These receptors were collected from a woman aged 40 to 50 in good health. Some clones in this sample may be carry-over from other donors' samples.

There are a few counts of this clone. The chain recombines TRBV5-5 with TRBJ1-3, with D tentatively TRBD1 (6 bases). The CDR3 spans 14 residues. Trimming left V 5 bases short and J 4 bases short, with 13 bases between. Germline V gene sequence: CDR1 SGHKS, CDR2 YYEKEE (reference sequence). The chain's CDR3 is CASRSGASGNTIYF. The CDR3 DNA reads as TGTGCCAGCAGATCGGGGGCGTCAGGAAACACCATATATTTT.

The rearrangement links TRBV11-2 to TRBJ2-7, with 11 bases matching TRBD2. CDR1 is SGHAT, CDR2 FQNNGV, per germline. With V trimmed by 3 bases and J by 3 bases, 7 bases remained unmatched. This CDR3 spans 16 amino acids. CDR3: CASSFPSGTSGYEQYF. The CDR3 coding sequence is TGTGCCAGCAGCTTCCCTTCCGGGACTAGCGGCTACGAGCAGTACTTC.

This chain uses TRBV7-2 with TRBJ1-2, with D unresolved. Trimming took off 1 base at V and 6 bases at J, with 12 bases between the two ends. Germline values: CDR1 SGHTA, CDR2 FQGNSA. This CDR3 has 14 residues. CDR3 residues: CASSLEGRNHGYTF. In DNA, the CDR3 is TGTGCCAGCAGCTTAGAAGGACGGAACCATGGCTACACCTTC.

With respect to this clone: Possible read error: a much larger clone is one base away. Other DNA sequences in this sample translate to the same CDR3. The V call is TRBV25-1, the J call TRBJ1-4; no definite D call. Trimming stripped 4 bases from V and 8 bases from J, with 17 bases between. The CDR3 consists of 15 residues. The germline CDR1 and CDR2 sequences are MGHDK and SYGVNS. The CDR3 nucleotides read TGTGCCAGCAGTGTATCTAGACACGGGAAGGAAAAACTGTTTTTT. Amino acid sequence: CASSVSRHGKEKLFF.

This clone was found a few times. Mismatch with germline at one junction end may stem from a read error. The chain employs TRBV6-5 and TRBJ1-5, with D maybe TRBD1 (5 bases). Germline V gene data show CDR1 as MNHEY and CDR2 as SVGAGI. CDR3 length: 15 amino acids. CDR3 nucleotide sequence: TGTGCCAGCAGGCTCGGCAGGGATAGCAGTCAGCCCCAGCATTTT. This translates into CASRLGRDSSQPQHF.

The chain employs TRBV5-1 and TRBJ2-2; D unresolved. The CDR3 is 17 residues long. V was pared by 0 bases and J by 5 bases, with 17 bases between. The germline V gene has CDR1 SGHRS and CDR2 YFSETQ. CDR3 sequence: CASSLVAVSAPTGELFF. CDR3 sequence (DNA): TGCGCCAGCAGCTTGGTTGCAGTCTCTGCTCCGACCGGGGAGCTGTTTTTT.

V and J are TRBV28 and TRBJ1-5; possibly TRBD1 for D (6 bases). Germline lookup yields CDR1 MDHEN and CDR2 SYDVKM. The CDR3 has 15 residues. V lost 2 bases, J lost 2 bases, and 10 bases lay in between. CDR3 loop: CASSLGGRGNQPQHF. The DNA for the CDR3 is TGTGCCAGCAGTTTAGGGGGGCGCGGCAATCAGCCCCAGCATTTT.

J is TRBJ2-5 and V is TRBV4-1; D gene uncertain. V lost 1 base, J lost 5 bases, and 11 bases lay in between. Germline V gives CDR1 MGHRA, CDR2 YSYEKL. The CDR3 has 14 amino acids. The CDR3 DNA is TGCGCCAGCAGCCAAGGAATAGTCCGCGAGACCCAGTACTTC. It encodes CASSQGIVRETQYF.

This sequence joins TRBV27 and TRBJ2-7; tentatively, D is TRBD1 (6 bases). The germline V gene encodes CDR1 MNHEY and CDR2 SMNVEV (reference sequence). The ends were cut back, 6 bases at V and 2 bases at J, with 17 bases in the middle. The CDR3 is 15 amino acids. CDR3 in amino acids: CASSEVTGLPYEQYF. For the CDR3, the DNA is TGTGCCAGCAGCGAAGTGACAGGCCTACCCTACGAGCAGTACTTC.

V and J are TRBV4-3 and TRBJ2-5; 10 bases line up with TRBD1. Germline values: CDR1 LGHNA, CDR2 YSLEER. With 0 bases clipped from V and 3 bases from J, the junction kept 4 bases outside the gene matches. This CDR3 has 16 amino acids. This CDR3 reads CASSQDMGTGEETQYF. The CDR3 DNA sequence: TGCGCCAGCAGCCAAGATATGGGGACAGGGGAAGAGACCCAGTACTTC.

The chain couples TRBV5-1 to TRBJ2-5, with 8 bases aligning to TRBD2. The tail of the sequence fits TRBJ2-7 better, so the J call may be wrong. Germline V CDR1 and CDR2: SGHRS, YFSETQ. This CDR3 contains 13 residues. The CDR3 DNA reads TGCGCCAGCAGGGGGACTAGTCTTGACGAGCAGTACTTC. This codes for CASRGTSLDEQYF.

The chain is built from TRBV5-8 and TRBJ2-7, with 10 nucleotides matching TRBD1. Germline trimming cut 0 bases from V and 3 bases from J; bases unmatched to any gene: 3. The CDR3 is 15 residues long. The germline V gene encodes CDR1 SGHTS and CDR2 YDEGEE. As DNA, the CDR3 is TGTGCCAGCAGCTTGGAGGGGACAGGGGTCTACGAGCAGTACTTC. It codes for CASSLEGTGVYEQYF. Filled out from reference TRBV5-8 and TRBJ2-7, the complete variable domain reads EAGVTQSPTHLIKTRGQQATLRCSPISGHTSVYWYQQALGLGLQFLLWYDEGEERNRGNFPPRFSGRQFPNYSSELNVNALELEDSALYLCASSLEGTGVYEQYFGPGTRLTVT.

This sequence joins TRBV4-3 and TRBJ2-5, with 8 bases aligning to TRBD1. The last part of the DNA fits TRBJ2-7 better; the J call may be wrong. The CDR3 totals 17 residues. Germline V gene sequence: CDR1 LGHNA, CDR2 YSLEER. The CDR3 DNA reads as TGCGCCAGCAGCCAAGATATAGGAGCAGGGGGCGGCTACGAGCAGTACTTC. Amino acids: CASSQDIGAGGGYEQYF.

This chain connects TRBV4-1 to TRBJ2-1; 15 nucleotides align to TRBD2. The CDR3 has 19 amino acids. Germline V gene lookup returns CDR1 MGHRA and CDR2 YSYEKL. J was trimmed by 5 bases and V by 3 bases; bases with no gene match: 11. CDR3 bases: TGCGCCAGCAGCCATCCCGGACTAGCGGGAGGGCCCGATCACAATGAGCAGTTCTTC. It is translated as CASSHPGLAGGPDHNEQFF.

In its sample, this clone was seen once. This rearrangement joins TRBV4-1 to TRBJ2-1, with 9 bases that match TRBD2. J lost 9 bases, V lost 4 bases, and 10 bases had no gene match. Germline values: CDR1 MGHRA, CDR2 YSYEKL. This CDR3 has 15 amino acids. In DNA form, the CDR3 reads TGCGCCAGCAGCCTCACGCTTAGCGGGAGTTTTGAGCAGTTCTTC. It specifies CASSLTLSGSFEQFF.

The CDR3 reads CASSIGGVRPGELFF. In DNA form, the CDR3 reads TGTGCCAGTAGTATCGGCGGGGTGCGTCCCGGGGAGCTGTTTTTT. This chain links TRBV19 with TRBJ2-2; a weak D match, TRBD2 (6 bases). Germline V gene lookup returns CDR1 LNHDA and CDR2 SQIVND (reference sequence). The V gene lost 3 bases and the J gene lost 6 bases, with 14 bases spanning the gap. The CDR3 consists of 15 residues.

The V call is TRBV4-2, the J call TRBJ1-5; tentatively, D is TRBD1 (6 bases). Germline assignment: CDR1 LGHNA and CDR2 YNFKEQ. The CDR3 totals 18 residues. Between the trimmed V and J ends, which lost 0 bases and 0 bases, there was a span of 15 bases. In DNA form, the CDR3 reads TGTGCCAGCAGCCAAGATCGTCCGGGGGGCTATAGCAATCAGCCCCAGCATTTT. It translates to CASSQDRPGGYSNQPQHF.

The table lists this clone with a few counts. This sequence joins TRBV5-1 and TRBJ1-1; TRBD1 is a possible D gene (5 bases). This CDR3 has 16 residues. Trimming took off 0 bases at V and 2 bases at J, with 14 bases between the two ends. Germline loops: CDR1 SGHRS, CDR2 YFSETQ. DNA of the CDR3: TGCGCCAGCAGCTTGGGCGAGACAGAGTTTAACACTGAAGCTTTCTTT. Its translation: CASSLGETEFNTEAFF. The full variable domain, completed using reference TRBV5-1 and TRBJ1-1, is KAGVTQTPRYLIKTRGQQVTLSCSPISGHRSVSWYQQTPGQGLQFLFEYFSETQRNKGNFPGRFSGRQFSNSRSEMNVSTLELGDSALYLCASSLGETEFNTEAFFGQGTRLTVV.

This clone has a single count. The rearrangement uses TRBV7-9 and TRBJ2-5; no reliable D call. TRBJ2-7 explains the end of the DNA better; the J call may be wrong. Germline CDR1 SEHNR, CDR2 FQNEAQ (reference sequence). The CDR3 consists of 15 residues. This CDR3 reads CASSPASRSSYEQYF. Written as DNA, the CDR3 is TGTGCCAGCAGCCCTGCCTCCAGAAGCTCCTACGAGCAGTACTTC.

This clone has a single count. The V and J genes are TRBV28 and TRBJ2-7; TRBD1 agrees at 7 bases. The CDR3 is 15 residues long. V lost 4 bases and J lost 0; bases outside the gene matches: 6. Germline V CDR1 and CDR2: MDHEN, SYDVKM. The chain's CDR3 is CASSSAGTASYEQYF. The CDR3, as DNA: TGTGCCAGCAGTTCAGCCGGGACAGCCTCCTACGAGCAGTACTTC.

This clone showed up just once. A much more abundant neighbour one base away suggests this may be a read error. The chain is built from TRBV5-4 and TRBJ2-1; perhaps TRBD2 as D (5 bases). With 4 bases removed from V and 4 bases from J, the gap between germline ends came to 12 bases. CDR1 and CDR2 (germline): SGHNT, YYREEE (reference sequence). The CDR3 sequence is 14 residues long. CDR3 region: CASSPSRSYNEQFF. The CDR3 DNA reads TGTGCCAGCAGCCCTAGCAGAAGTTACAATGAGCAGTTCTTC.

This sequence joins TRBV6-1 and TRBJ1-3; no reliable D call. V was trimmed by 2 bases and J by 2 bases, leaving 7 bases between them. The CDR3 has 14 amino acids. Germline CDR1 and CDR2: MNHNS and SASEGT. CDR3 sequence reads: CASSEIGTGNTIYF. CDR3 in DNA: TGTGCCAGCAGTGAAATCGGAACTGGAAACACCATATATTTT.

V and J are TRBV30 and TRBJ2-7; D unresolved. The CDR3 extends over 12 amino acids. From germline, CDR1 is GTSNPN and CDR2 SVGIG (reference sequence). V lost 0 bases, J lost 6 bases, and 9 bases lay in between. For the CDR3, the DNA is TGTGCCTGGAGTGTGTTCAGGTTCGAGCAGTACTTC. This encodes CAWSVFRFEQYF.

This sequence joins TRBV7-9 and TRBJ2-7; D is ambiguous. This CDR3 is built from 13 residues. V gave up 7 bases and J gave up 4 bases, with 14 bases separating them. Per germline, CDR1 SEHNR and CDR2 FQNEAQ (reference sequence). The CDR3 spells CASTRDAAYEQYF. The CDR3 DNA is TGTGCCAGCACACGTGATGCGGCTTACGAGCAGTACTTC.

The V call is TRBV6-1, the J call TRBJ1-5; D unclear. Per the germline V gene, CDR1 is MNHNS and CDR2 is SASEGT. This CDR3 is 12 amino acids long. Trimming left V 7 bases short and J 0 bases short, with 4 bases between. The CDR3, as DNA: TGTGCCAGCAAACCTAGCAATCAGCCCCAGCATTTT. This gives the protein CASKPSNQPQHF.

The chain uses TRBV11-1 and TRBJ2-7; possibly TRBD1 for D (6 bases). Germline CDR1 reads SGHAT; CDR2 reads FQDESV (reference sequence). V lost 1 base, J lost 7 bases, and 17 bases lay in between. The CDR3 spans 15 residues. CDR3 sequence (DNA): TGTGCCAGCAGCTTAGTGGCAGGGGTCTCGGCAGAGCAGTACTTC. It is translated as CASSLVAGVSAEQYF.

With respect to this clone: A read error likely explains this, since a far larger clone differs by one base. The genes are TRBV7-2 and TRBJ1-5, with 8 bases that match TRBD1. The V and J ends lost 1 base and 0 bases, in that order; junction bases with no gene match: 5. CDR3 size: 17 residues. Germline lookup yields CDR1 SGHTA and CDR2 FQGNSA. This CDR3 is CTSSLVAGGSSNQPQHF. The CDR3, as DNA: TGTACCAGCAGCTTAGTAGCAGGGGGCAGTAGCAATCAGCCCCAGCATTTT.

CDR3: CASSLAGQQNEKLFF. Here the CDR3 DNA reads TGTGCCAGCAGCTTAGCTGGACAGCAAAATGAAAAACTGTTTTTT. The chain combines TRBV7-9 with TRBJ1-4; TRBD1 might be the D (6 bases). V shed 0 bases and J shed 5 bases, with 10 bases lying between them. Germline V gene lookup returns CDR1 SEHNR and CDR2 FQNEAQ (reference sequence). The CDR3 loop spans 15 amino acids.